The TCR beta chain under discussion was sequenced for a study of tumor and adjacent non-tumor tissue in lung cancer. Study summary: There were about twelve adenocarcinoma, a couple of squamous cell carcinoma and 1 small cell lung cancer cases. Whole-study findings and limits: Tumor repertoires had a smaller top 100 clone share than normal lung.

This clonotype was picked up many times. The target antigen is unknown. The template was RNA from unsorted bulk tissue. TCRbeta libraries were built with three rounds of nested PCR, modified from ARM-PCR. TCRdb redid the calling of the multiplex PCR reads with MiXCR, one entry per CDR3 protein. The sample contains approximately 71,000 distinct CDR3 sequences, 55% to 70% of which appear only once. After removal of 6 bases from V and 4 bases from J, the junction contained 7 bases not matched to a gene. The length of the CDR3 is 13 residues. Germline V gene lookup returns CDR1 SQVTM and CDR2 ANQGSEA. The TCR sequence derives from a man aged 50 to 60 with non-small cell lung cancer. Material for sequencing was lung tumor tissue. The V call is TRBV29-1, the J call TRBJ1-2; 8 nucleotides line up with TRBD1. The CDR3 coding sequence is TGCAGCGTGTGGACAGGGCCTTTCTATGGCTACACCTTC. This translates into CSVWTGPFYGYTF.